Sequencing of this T cell receptor beta chain was carried out in a study of cytomegalovirus exposure and HLA in healthy donors. The PCR employed 60 Vbeta primers together with 13 Jbeta primers. TCRdb keeps only in-frame clones here, not all; method: immunoSEQ multiplex PCR. The repertoire table contains 100,000 to 150,000 clones. Germline-derived CDR1 and CDR2 are MDHEN and SYDVKM. With V trimmed by 4 bases and J by 6 bases, 11 bases remained unmatched. The CDR3 consists of 16 residues. Sequencing was carried out using PBMCs. This chain joins TRBV28 and TRBJ1-5; 8 bases line up with TRBD1. The receptor comes from a young man in good health and CMV-seronegative. CDR3 residues: CASSSVNGQGSQPQHF. The CDR3, as DNA: TGTGCCAGCAGTTCCGTTAACGGACAGGGAAGTCAGCCCCAGCATTTT.